These 21 T cell receptor beta chains came from one sample sequenced in a study of shared clonotypes between healthy human individuals. Only in-frame clones appear in the TCRdb table, and some are missing; sequencing was by immunoSEQ multiplex PCR. The table records about 1.1 million clones, approximately 80% of them present only once. The sequencing sample was made of memory CD4+ T cells from PBMCs. Subset indicated: CD45RA-negative fraction. Every receptor here comes from a man younger than 35 in good health. Some clones in this sample may be carry-over from other donors' samples.

Comments on this clone: A far bigger clonotype differs at one base, so this is likely a read error. Within the sample, other DNA sequences also encode this same CDR3. The chain employs TRBV2 and TRBJ1-5; maybe TRBD1 (5 bases). CDR1 and CDR2 (germline): SNHLY, FYNNEI. CDR3 length: 13 amino acids. V lost 6 bases, J lost 1 base, and 7 bases lay in between. The CDR3 protein is CASRRDSNQPQHF. The CDR3 nucleotides read TGTGCCAGCAGGAGGGACAGCAATCAGCCCCAGCATTTT.

The rearrangement uses TRBV19 and TRBJ2-7; 11 nucleotides match TRBD1. Germline V gene sequence: CDR1 LNHDA, CDR2 SQIVND (reference sequence). Unmatched junction bases numbered 7, after V lost 3 bases and J lost 0 bases. The CDR3 is 17 amino acids. CDR3: CASSISPGQGGSYEQYF. The CDR3 nucleotides are TGTGCCAGTAGTATCAGTCCGGGACAGGGGGGCTCCTACGAGCAGTACTTC.

The CDR3 DNA follows: TGCGCCAGCAGCTCGGGCAGTCCTGGAAACACCATATATTTT. This translates into CASSSGSPGNTIYF. The chain uses TRBV5-1 and TRBJ1-3; D not certain. Germline V lookup: CDR1 SGHRS, CDR2 YFSETQ. V lost 3 bases and J lost 2, with 9 bases in between. This CDR3 contains 14 residues.

This clone was seen just once. V is TRBV2 and J is TRBJ2-6, with TRBD1 matching 7 bases. This CDR3 comprises 16 residues. V shed 7 bases and J 3 bases; nucleotides not matched to a gene: 9. CDR1 SNHLY and CDR2 FYNNEI come from the germline V gene. The CDR3 sequence: CASTYVTGLGANVLTF. Written as DNA, the CDR3 is TGTGCCAGCACCTATGTGACAGGGCTTGGGGCCAACGTCCTGACTTTC. The whole variable domain, remainder taken from reference TRBV2 and TRBJ2-6, is EPEVTQTPSHQVTQMGQEVILRCVPISNHLYFYWYRQILGQKVEFLVSFYNNEISEKSEIFDDQFSVERPDGSNFTLKIRSTKLEDSAMYFCASTYVTGLGANVLTFGAGSRLTVL.

The table lists this clone with a few counts. This rearrangement joins TRBV6-1 to TRBJ1-2; 8 nucleotides align to TRBD1. The CDR3 sequence is 13 residues long. With V trimmed by 2 bases and J by 7 bases, 3 bases remained unmatched. CDR1 is MNHNS, CDR2 SASEGT, per germline. The CDR3 DNA reads TGTGCCAGCAGTGAACGGGACAGGCTTGGCTACACCTTC. Amino acid sequence: CASSERDRLGYTF.

The V gene is TRBV6-1, the J gene TRBJ2-7; no reliable D call. Germline lookup yields CDR1 MNHNS and CDR2 SASEGT. The length of the CDR3 is 14 residues. With 5 bases removed from V and 2 bases from J, the gap between germline ends came to 13 bases. The CDR3 is CASSRLAGTYEQYF. CDR3 coding DNA: TGTGCCAGCAGTCGATTAGCCGGAACCTACGAGCAGTACTTC.

The V gene is TRBV5-1, the J gene TRBJ1-2; TRBD1 might be the D (6 bases). This CDR3 is 14 amino acids long. The germline V and J ends were trimmed by 4 bases and 4 bases, with 14 bases remaining between them. Germline CDR1 and CDR2: SGHRS and YFSETQ. The DNA for the CDR3 is TGCGCCAGCAGCACACAGGGTGGTGGCTATGGCTACACCTTC. Protein product: CASSTQGGGYGYTF.

As concerns this clone: Other nucleotide sequences from this sample produce the same CDR3. The gene calls are TRBV9 and TRBJ2-5; D is ambiguous. Trimming stripped 0 bases from V and 1 base from J, with 4 bases between. CDR1 is SGDLS, CDR2 YYNGEE, per germline. The CDR3 is 13 amino acids. CDR3: CASSVAGQETQYF. CDR3 DNA sequence: TGTGCCAGCAGCGTAGCGGGCCAAGAGACCCAGTACTTC.

The rearrangement joins TRBV7-8 to TRBJ1-5; unclear D gene. Per germline, CDR1 SGHVS and CDR2 FQNEAQ. Trimming pared 1 base from V and 5 bases from J, leaving 9 bases between. The CDR3 loop spans 14 amino acids. CDR3: CASSLGRNDQPQHF. CDR3 nucleotide sequence: TGTGCCAGCAGCTTAGGAAGAAATGATCAGCCCCAGCATTTT.

The genes are TRBV9 and TRBJ1-3, with TRBD1 matching 11 bases. The V segment lost 4 bases and the J segment 4 bases; nucleotides outside the gene matches: 4. This CDR3 has 15 amino acids. CDR1 is SGDLS, CDR2 YYNGEE, per germline. As DNA, the CDR3 is TGTGCCAGCAGCCCAGGACAGGGGGCGGGAAACACCATATATTTT. Translating gives CASSPGQGAGNTIYF.

V and J are TRBV11-3 and TRBJ2-2; 12 bases align to TRBD2. V trimming: 5 bases; J trimming: 5 bases; junction bases outside the gene matches: 3. There are 15 residues in the CDR3. Per germline, CDR1 SGHNT and CDR2 YENEEA. The CDR3 sequence: CASSLGLAGTGELFF. The CDR3 DNA reads as TGTGCCAGCAGCCTGGGACTAGCGGGTACCGGGGAGCTGTTTTTT.

This clone was seen at least ten times. The chain joins TRBV25-1 to TRBJ2-5; 9 bases agree with TRBD1. The junction had 4 bases not matched to a gene; V was cut back by 5 bases and J by 6 bases. The CDR3 extends over 13 amino acids. CDR1 is MGHDK and CDR2 is SYGVNS in the germline V gene. The CDR3 DNA reads TGTGCCAGCAGTTTGGGACAGGGAAAGACCCAGTACTTC. Its translation is CASSLGQGKTQYF.

The chain employs TRBV4-1 and TRBJ1-1; D unclear. V lost 1 base and J 3 bases, leaving 18 bases between the germline ends. The CDR3 runs 17 residues. In germline, CDR1 is MGHRA, CDR2 YSYEKL. CDR3: CASSQVVRKRADTEAFF. CDR3 in DNA: TGCGCCAGCAGCCAAGTAGTGAGGAAGCGGGCGGACACTGAAGCTTTCTTT.

V is TRBV11-2 and J is TRBJ1-3; no clear D gene. The germline V gene encodes CDR1 SGHAT and CDR2 FQNNGV. This CDR3 has 17 residues. Trimming left V 2 bases short and J 4 bases short, with 18 bases between. The CDR3 DNA sequence: TGTGCCAGCAGCTTACTCCCGCGGCGGGGATCGGGAAACACCATATATTTT. Its protein is CASSLLPRRGSGNTIYF.

The count of this clone is one. The V call is TRBV28, the J call TRBJ1-5; 7 bases are a match to TRBD1. The CDR3 has 13 amino acids. From germline, CDR1 is MDHEN and CDR2 SYDVKM. Trimming removed 6 bases from V and 5 bases from J; junction bases left unmatched: 4. DNA for the CDR3: TGTGCCAGCAGAGGGACAGTGGATCAGCCCCAGCATTTT. It codes for CASRGTVDQPQHF.

The rearrangement links TRBV7-9 to TRBJ2-1; D gene uncertain. There are 12 residues in the CDR3. Trimming cost V 5 bases and J 8 bases, with 10 bases left between them. Germline V gives CDR1 SEHNR, CDR2 FQNEAQ (reference sequence). The CDR3 DNA reads as TGTGCCAGCAGCCCCACTTCCGATGAGCAGTTCTTC. It codes for CASSPTSDEQFF. The variable domain in full, completed from reference TRBV7-9 and TRBJ2-1, reads DTGVSQNPRHKITKRGQNVTFRCDPISEHNRLYWYRQTLGQGPEFLTYFQNEAQLEKSRLLSDRFSAERPKGSFSTLEIQRTEQGDSAMYLCASSPTSDEQFFGPGTRLTVL.

This chain links TRBV6-1 with TRBJ2-7; no firm D call. The germline V gene encodes CDR1 MNHNS and CDR2 SASEGT. Trimming shortened V by 9 bases and J by 0 bases, and 12 bases separated the two germline ends. The CDR3 totals 13 residues. The CDR3 reads CASSAAVSYEQYF. The CDR3, as DNA: TGTGCCAGTTCCGCGGCGGTCTCCTACGAGCAGTACTTC.

The chain couples TRBV19 to TRBJ2-3; D gene ambiguous. Germline CDR1 LNHDA, CDR2 SQIVND (reference sequence). Trimming pared 4 bases from V and 6 bases from J, leaving 11 bases between. The CDR3 has 13 residues. As DNA, the CDR3 is TGTGCCAGTAGTAGAGGCCCCGGGGATACGCAGTATTTT. Its translation: CASSRGPGDTQYF.

In the case of this clone: Other DNA sequences in this sample translate to the same CDR3. The chain uses TRBV7-2 and TRBJ2-5; 9 bases are a match to TRBD2. CDR1 is SGHTA, CDR2 FQGNSA, per germline. With V trimmed by 4 bases and J by 2 bases, 2 bases remained unmatched. This CDR3 has 14 amino acids. The CDR3 sequence: CASSYTSGQETQYF. For the CDR3, the DNA is TGTGCCAGCAGCTACACTAGCGGGCAAGAGACCCAGTACTTC.

The chain employs TRBV10-3 and TRBJ2-3; D call uncertain. This CDR3 is 15 amino acids long. Per germline, CDR1 ENHRY and CDR2 SYGVKD. The germline V and J ends were trimmed by 10 bases and 0 bases, with 17 bases remaining between them. The CDR3 spells CATSAVAPSTDTQYF. Here the CDR3 DNA reads TGTGCCACCTCGGCGGTGGCCCCTAGCACAGATACGCAGTATTTT.

About this clone itself: The DNA is omitted, as the CDR3 cannot be located on it reliably, and the CDR3 follows TCRdb's listing. This chain joins TRBV28 and TRBJ2-7; the DNA was not compared with TRBD1, the D call given in the table. The CDR3 is 15 amino acids in total, end residues counted. CDR1 MDHEN and CDR2 SYDVKM come from the germline V gene. CDR3: CASSWGQGATTSRYF.